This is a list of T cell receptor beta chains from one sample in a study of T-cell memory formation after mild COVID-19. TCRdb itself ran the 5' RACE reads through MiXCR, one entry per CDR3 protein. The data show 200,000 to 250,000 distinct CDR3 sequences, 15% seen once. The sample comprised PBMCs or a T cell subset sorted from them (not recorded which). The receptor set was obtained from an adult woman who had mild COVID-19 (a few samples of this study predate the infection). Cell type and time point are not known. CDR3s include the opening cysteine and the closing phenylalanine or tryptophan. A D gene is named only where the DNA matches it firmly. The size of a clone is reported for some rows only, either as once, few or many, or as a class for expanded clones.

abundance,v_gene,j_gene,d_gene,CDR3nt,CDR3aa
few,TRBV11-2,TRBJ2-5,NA,TGTGCCAGCAGCCCGGGCTACCAGGGTCCTGGGGCCCAGTACTTC,CASSPGYQGPGAQYF
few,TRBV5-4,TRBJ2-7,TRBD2,TGTGCCAGCAGCAATTCCGGAGCGGGGGACCTCTCCTACGAGCAGTACTTC,CASSNSGAGDLSYEQYF
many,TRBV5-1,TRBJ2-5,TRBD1,TGCGCCAGCAGCTCCACAGGGGGCATGGAGACCCAGTACTTC,CASSSTGGMETQYF
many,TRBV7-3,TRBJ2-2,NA,TGTGCCAGCAGCGCGGACAGTGGGCGGACCGGGGAGCTGTTTTTT,CASSADSGRTGELFF
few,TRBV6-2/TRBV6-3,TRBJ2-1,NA,TGTGCCAGCAGTCACGGGAATGAGCAGTTCTTC,CASSHGNEQFF
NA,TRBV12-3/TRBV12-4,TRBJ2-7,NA,TGTGCCAGCAGTTCGCGGGCATTCTTCTACGAGCAGTACTTC,CASSSRAFFYEQYF
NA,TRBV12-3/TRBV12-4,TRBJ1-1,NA,TGTGCCAGCAGGGCAGGGGTGACTGAAGCTTTCTTT,CASRAGVTEAFF
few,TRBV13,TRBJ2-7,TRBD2,TGTGCCAGCAGCTCGCCGGTTACTAGCGGGAAGAGCTCCTACGAGCAGTACTTC,CASSSPVTSGKSSYEQYF
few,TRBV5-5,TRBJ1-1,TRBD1,TGTGCCAGCAGCCGGACAGGGGCGCTGGGCCGTGAAGCTTTCTTT,CASSRTGALGREAFF
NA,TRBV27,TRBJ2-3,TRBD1,TGTGCCAGCAGTAGGGACAGGGTGGCAGATACGCAGTATTTT,CASSRDRVADTQYF
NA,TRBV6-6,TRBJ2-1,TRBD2,TGTGCCATCAAACTAGCGGGAGGGATCGATGAGCAGTTCTTC,CAIKLAGGIDEQFF
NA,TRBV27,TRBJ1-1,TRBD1,TGTGCCAGCAGCCAAGGGGGCTGGGACACTGAAGCTTTCTTT,CASSQGGWDTEAFF
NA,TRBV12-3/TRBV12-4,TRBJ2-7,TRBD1,TGTGCCAGCAGGTGGAGCGGGACAGGGGCCCACGAGCAGTACTTC,CASRWSGTGAHEQYF